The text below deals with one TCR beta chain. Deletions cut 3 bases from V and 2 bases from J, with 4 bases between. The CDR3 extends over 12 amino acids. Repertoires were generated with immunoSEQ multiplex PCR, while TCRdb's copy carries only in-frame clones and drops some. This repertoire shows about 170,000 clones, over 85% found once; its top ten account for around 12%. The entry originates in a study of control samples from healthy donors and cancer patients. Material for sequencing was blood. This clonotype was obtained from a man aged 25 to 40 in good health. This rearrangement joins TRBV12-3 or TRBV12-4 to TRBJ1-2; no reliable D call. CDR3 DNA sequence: TGTGCCAGCAGTTTCGGAAACTATGGCTACACCTTC. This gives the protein CASSFGNYGYTF.